A selection of T cell receptor beta chains follows, all from one sample in a study of shared clonotypes between healthy human individuals. Sequencing used immunoSEQ multiplex PCR; TCRdb keeps in-frame clones, though not all of them. The sample has fewer than 600,000 clones, roughly 79% seen once. Source material: PBMCs. Every receptor here comes from a middle-aged woman in good health. Some clones in this sample may be carry-over from other donors' samples. CDR3s include the opening cysteine and the closing phenylalanine or tryptophan. Each record gives: V gene, J gene, clone size, D gene, CDR3 protein, CDR3 DNA. D genes are given only for firm matches. Clone size is shown for a subset of rows, as once, few, many or a class of expanded clone.

v_gene: TRBV20-1
j_gene: TRBJ1-1
abundance: many
d_gene: .
CDR3aa: CSARSRTEAFF
CDR3nt: TGCAGTGCTAGATCCCGCACTGAAGCTTTCTTT

v_gene: TRBV28
j_gene: TRBJ1-2
abundance: .
d_gene: .
CDR3aa: CASSLDTNYGYTF
CDR3nt: TGTGCCAGCAGTTTAGACACAAACTATGGCTACACCTTC

v_gene: TRBV18
j_gene: TRBJ2-6
abundance: .
d_gene: .
CDR3aa: CASSPIVPSPTSGANVLTF
CDR3nt: TGTGCCAGCTCCCCGATAGTCCCTAGCCCAACCTCTGGGGCCAACGTCCTGACTTTC

v_gene: TRBV28
j_gene: TRBJ1-1
abundance: .
d_gene: .
CDR3aa: CASSSAGHGTEAFF
CDR3nt: TGTGCCAGCAGCTCCGCCGGTCACGGAACTGAAGCTTTCTTT

v_gene: TRBV5-6
j_gene: TRBJ1-2
abundance: .
d_gene: TRBD1
CDR3aa: CASSLTGGLYGYTF
CDR3nt: TGTGCCAGCAGCTTGACAGGGGGTCTCTATGGCTACACCTTC

v_gene: TRBV28
j_gene: TRBJ2-2
abundance: .
d_gene: .
CDR3aa: CASSPPDPGELFF
CDR3nt: TGTGCCAGCAGTCCACCGGACCCCGGGGAGCTGTTTTTT

v_gene: TRBV18
j_gene: TRBJ2-7
abundance: .
d_gene: .
CDR3aa: CASSPGPGGGGHYEQYF
CDR3nt: TGTGCCAGCTCACCAGGGCCGGGAGGAGGGGGGCACTACGAGCAGTACTTC

v_gene: TRBV15
j_gene: TRBJ1-2
abundance: .
d_gene: TRBD1
CDR3aa: CATSRPDRVANYGYTF
CDR3nt: TGTGCCACCAGCAGACCAGACAGGGTGGCTAACTATGGCTACACCTTC

v_gene: TRBV5-1
j_gene: TRBJ1-1
abundance: .
d_gene: .
CDR3aa: CASSYSGRGNTEAFF
CDR3nt: TGCGCCAGCAGCTATTCGGGTCGCGGGAACACTGAAGCTTTCTTT

v_gene: TRBV7-9
j_gene: TRBJ2-2
abundance: .
d_gene: TRBD1
CDR3aa: CASSATGGRTTGELFF
CDR3nt: TGTGCCAGCAGCGCCACAGGGGGCCGGACCACCGGGGAGCTGTTTTTT

v_gene: TRBV5-5
j_gene: TRBJ2-3
abundance: .
d_gene: TRBD1
CDR3aa: CASRRDRQPADTQYF
CDR3nt: TGTGCCAGCAGACGGGACAGGCAACCTGCAGATACGCAGTATTTT

v_gene: TRBV13
j_gene: TRBJ2-1
abundance: .
d_gene: .
CDR3aa: CASSLHNEQFF
CDR3nt: TGTGCCAGCAGCTTGCACAATGAGCAGTTCTTC

v_gene: TRBV30
j_gene: TRBJ1-1
abundance: many
d_gene: .
CDR3aa: CAWSAMMNTEAFF
CDR3nt: TGTGCCTGGAGCGCTATGATGAACACTGAAGCTTTCTTT

v_gene: TRBV28
j_gene: TRBJ2-7
abundance: .
d_gene: TRBD1
CDR3aa: CASSLRDRLYEQYF
CDR3nt: TGTGCCAGCAGTTTAAGGGACAGGTTATACGAGCAGTACTTC

v_gene: TRBV5-1
j_gene: TRBJ2-1
abundance: .
d_gene: TRBD2
CDR3aa: CASSLGTSGGPFIEQFF
CDR3nt: TGCGCCAGCAGCTTGGGGACTAGCGGGGGACCCTTCATTGAGCAGTTCTTC

v_gene: TRBV6-6
j_gene: TRBJ1-2
abundance: .
d_gene: .
CDR3aa: CASSYSTGRGYTF
CDR3nt: TGTGCCAGCAGTTATTCCACAGGACGTGGCTACACCTTC

v_gene: TRBV28
j_gene: TRBJ1-1
abundance: many
d_gene: .
CDR3aa: CASRRASIVEAFF
CDR3nt: TGTGCCAGCAGGCGAGCTTCCATCGTTGAAGCTTTCTTT

v_gene: TRBV11-2
j_gene: TRBJ1-3
abundance: few
d_gene: .
CDR3aa: CASSPRGYSGNTIYF
CDR3nt: TGTGCCAGCAGCCCCAGGGGATACTCTGGAAACACCATATATTTT

v_gene: TRBV19
j_gene: TRBJ2-5
abundance: .
d_gene: .
CDR3aa: CASNLGGTETQYF
CDR3nt: TGTGCCAGTAACCTCGGCGGTACAGAGACCCAGTACTTC

v_gene: TRBV2
j_gene: TRBJ2-4
abundance: .
d_gene: .
CDR3aa: CASSPAKNIQYF
CDR3nt: TGTGCCAGCAGTCCAGCCAAAAACATTCAGTACTTC

v_gene: TRBV28
j_gene: TRBJ2-3
abundance: .
d_gene: .
CDR3aa: CASSFGLAGDGTQYF
CDR3nt: TGTGCCAGCAGTTTCGGGCTAGCAGGAGATGGTACGCAGTATTTT

v_gene: TRBV5-1
j_gene: TRBJ2-5
abundance: .
d_gene: TRBD1
CDR3aa: CASSFGTAAEETQYF
CDR3nt: TGCGCCAGCAGCTTTGGGACAGCAGCTGAAGAGACCCAGTACTTC

v_gene: TRBV4-1
j_gene: TRBJ2-3
abundance: .
d_gene: TRBD2
CDR3aa: CASSLGGFGEGTDTQYF
CDR3nt: TGCGCCAGCAGCCTTGGTGGTTTTGGGGAGGGGACAGATACGCAGTATTTT

v_gene: TRBV30
j_gene: TRBJ1-2
abundance: .
d_gene: .
CDR3aa: CAWALTSYGYTF
CDR3nt: TGTGCCTGGGCACTAACCTCCTACGGCTACACCTTC

v_gene: TRBV6-5
j_gene: TRBJ1-1
abundance: few
d_gene: TRBD1
CDR3aa: CASSPPGTGGRAFF
CDR3nt: TGTGCCAGCAGTCCTCCCGGGACAGGGGGCAGAGCTTTCTTT

v_gene: TRBV30
j_gene: TRBJ2-6
abundance: .
d_gene: .
CDR3aa: CAWSRGAGANVLTF
CDR3nt: TGTGCCTGGAGTAGGGGGGCTGGGGCCAACGTCCTGACTTTC

v_gene: TRBV5-4
j_gene: TRBJ2-1
abundance: .
d_gene: .
CDR3aa: CASSFRSASYNEQFF
CDR3nt: TGTGCCAGCAGCTTTAGGTCAGCTTCCTACAATGAGCAGTTCTTC

v_gene: TRBV5-5
j_gene: TRBJ2-1
abundance: .
d_gene: TRBD2
CDR3aa: CASSSGLATLPYNEQFF
CDR3nt: TGTGCCAGCAGCTCCGGACTAGCGACACTCCCTTACAATGAGCAGTTCTTC

v_gene: TRBV29-1
j_gene: TRBJ2-1
abundance: .
d_gene: .
CDR3aa: CSVEPQGNEQFF
CDR3nt: TGCAGCGTTGAACCTCAGGGAAATGAGCAGTTCTTC

v_gene: TRBV18
j_gene: TRBJ1-5
abundance: .
d_gene: .
CDR3aa: CASSSTYSSNQPQHF
CDR3nt: TGTGCCAGCTCCTCCACCTACAGTAGCAATCAGCCCCAGCATTTT

v_gene: TRBV7-7
j_gene: TRBJ2-2
abundance: .
d_gene: .
CDR3aa: CASSIGPLTGELFF
CDR3nt: TGTGCCAGCAGCATCGGGCCCCTCACCGGGGAGCTGTTTTTT

v_gene: TRBV30
j_gene: TRBJ1-5
abundance: .
d_gene: .
CDR3aa: CAWSAGPGQANQPQHF
CDR3nt: TGTGCCTGGAGCGCCGGACCCGGACAAGCCAATCAGCCCCAGCATTTT

v_gene: TRBV4-1
j_gene: TRBJ2-3
abundance: .
d_gene: .
CDR3aa: CASSQVALSTDTQYF
CDR3nt: TGCGCCAGCAGCCAAGTGGCCCTTAGCACAGATACGCAGTATTTT

v_gene: TRBV15
j_gene: TRBJ1-1
abundance: .
d_gene: .
CDR3aa: CATSPLPLNTEAFF
CDR3nt: TGTGCCACCAGCCCGCTTCCTCTGAACACTGAAGCTTTCTTT

v_gene: TRBV6-5
j_gene: TRBJ1-2
abundance: .
d_gene: TRBD1
CDR3aa: CASSPQDRGSYGYTF
CDR3nt: TGTGCCAGCAGTCCCCAGGACAGGGGTAGCTATGGCTACACCTTC

v_gene: TRBV10-3
j_gene: TRBJ1-5
abundance: .
d_gene: .
CDR3aa: CAIGGRDQPQHF
CDR3nt: TGTGCCATCGGGGGCCGAGATCAGCCCCAGCATTTT

v_gene: TRBV4-1
j_gene: TRBJ1-1
abundance: .
d_gene: .
CDR3aa: CASSQGRGNTEAFF
CDR3nt: TGCGCCAGCAGCCAAGGACGCGGGAACACTGAAGCTTTCTTT

v_gene: TRBV7-9
j_gene: TRBJ2-3
abundance: .
d_gene: TRBD2
CDR3aa: CASSFSGSGADTQYF
CDR3nt: TGTGCCAGCAGCTTTAGCGGGAGCGGAGCAGATACGCAGTATTTT

v_gene: TRBV6-4
j_gene: TRBJ1-5
abundance: .
d_gene: .
CDR3aa: CASTDSGDHLRSNQPQHF
CDR3nt: TGTGCCAGCACCGACAGCGGGGATCACCTCCGATCAAATCAGCCCCAGCATTTT

v_gene: TRBV18
j_gene: TRBJ2-5
abundance: .
d_gene: TRBD2
CDR3aa: CASSPGLAWETQYF
CDR3nt: TGTGCCAGCTCACCGGGACTAGCGTGGGAGACCCAGTACTTC